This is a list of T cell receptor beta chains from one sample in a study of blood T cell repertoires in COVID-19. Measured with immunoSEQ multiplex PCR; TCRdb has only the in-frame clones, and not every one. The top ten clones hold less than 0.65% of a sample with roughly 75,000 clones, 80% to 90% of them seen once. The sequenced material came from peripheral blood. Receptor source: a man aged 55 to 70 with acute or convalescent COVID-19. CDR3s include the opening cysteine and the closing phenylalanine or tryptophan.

cdr3_aa: CASSDSFGSGQPQHF; cdr3_length: 15; v_call: TRBV6-4; j_call: TRBJ1-5
cdr3_aa: CASSYSRGMRPQHF; cdr3_length: 14; v_call: TRBV6-2/TRBV6-3; j_call: TRBJ1-5
cdr3_aa: CSAAGQQEAFF; cdr3_length: 11; v_call: TRBV20-1; j_call: TRBJ1-1
cdr3_aa: CASSRSGGAAFNIQYF; cdr3_length: 16; v_call: TRBV6-7; j_call: TRBJ2-4
cdr3_aa: CASSQGQSIRETQYF; cdr3_length: 15; v_call: TRBV11-3; j_call: TRBJ2-5
cdr3_aa: CARPRQGAGQPQHF; cdr3_length: 14; v_call: TRBV19; j_call: TRBJ1-5
cdr3_aa: CAWSVLPVPNTGELFF; cdr3_length: 16; v_call: TRBV30; j_call: TRBJ2-2
cdr3_aa: CASSFDRPNTGELFF; cdr3_length: 15; v_call: TRBV11-1; j_call: TRBJ2-2
cdr3_aa: CASSLAMGAGETQYF; cdr3_length: 15; v_call: TRBV7-6; j_call: TRBJ2-5
cdr3_aa: CASAGQGAIDTQYF; cdr3_length: 14; v_call: TRBV12-5; j_call: TRBJ2-3
cdr3_aa: CASTTPGTSGTDTQYF; cdr3_length: 16; v_call: TRBV13; j_call: TRBJ2-3
cdr3_aa: CASSLRLGSYNEQFF; cdr3_length: 15; v_call: TRBV5-4; j_call: TRBJ2-1
cdr3_aa: CASSLGLAGGSDEQFF; cdr3_length: 16; v_call: TRBV11-1; j_call: TRBJ2-1
cdr3_aa: CASRPDRGDNSPLHF; cdr3_length: 15; v_call: TRBV6-5; j_call: TRBJ1-6
cdr3_aa: CASSRQGNQPQHF; cdr3_length: 13; v_call: TRBV18; j_call: TRBJ1-5
cdr3_aa: CASSPGNTDTQYF; cdr3_length: 13; v_call: TRBV7-9; j_call: TRBJ2-3
cdr3_aa: CASIELAGPDTQYF; cdr3_length: 14; v_call: TRBV6-5; j_call: TRBJ2-3
cdr3_aa: CASSLEGLRNTEAFF; cdr3_length: 15; v_call: TRBV5-1; j_call: TRBJ1-1
cdr3_aa: CASSFNTGLRTDTQYF; cdr3_length: 16; v_call: TRBV5-1; j_call: TRBJ2-3
cdr3_aa: CASSRAGGYTGELFF; cdr3_length: 15; v_call: TRBV19; j_call: TRBJ2-2
cdr3_aa: CASMQGLADTGELFF; cdr3_length: 15; v_call: TRBV7-8; j_call: TRBJ2-2
cdr3_aa: CASSEAPRQSYSNQPQHF; cdr3_length: 18; v_call: TRBV6-1; j_call: TRBJ1-5
cdr3_aa: CASSRPPTGTVAGTPLQAFF; cdr3_length: 20; v_call: TRBV27; j_call: TRBJ1-1
cdr3_aa: CASSLIDNQPQHF; cdr3_length: 13; v_call: TRBV7-2; j_call: TRBJ1-5
cdr3_aa: CASSLGLAGANTGELFF; cdr3_length: 17; v_call: TRBV5-1; j_call: TRBJ2-2
cdr3_aa: CASSLGKGAWNQETQYF; cdr3_length: 17; v_call: TRBV5-1; j_call: TRBJ2-5
cdr3_aa: CASSLPPGGGYTDTQYF; cdr3_length: 17; v_call: TRBV27; j_call: TRBJ2-3
cdr3_aa: CASSPPRGLTEAFF; cdr3_length: 14; v_call: TRBV18; j_call: TRBJ1-1
cdr3_aa: CASSLPRDRGFGANVLTF; cdr3_length: 18; v_call: TRBV5-6; j_call: TRBJ2-6
cdr3_aa: CASSRDRSYEQYF; cdr3_length: 13; v_call: TRBV5-6; j_call: TRBJ2-7
cdr3_aa: CASSPRTTGGAIWQYF; cdr3_length: 16; v_call: TRBV13; j_call: TRBJ2-7
cdr3_aa: CASSLGLAGTYNEQFF; cdr3_length: 16; v_call: TRBV7-6; j_call: TRBJ2-1
cdr3_aa: CASSMGNTDTQYF; cdr3_length: 13; v_call: TRBV7-3; j_call: TRBJ2-3
cdr3_aa: CSVRWDTEAFF; cdr3_length: 11; v_call: TRBV20-1; j_call: TRBJ1-1
cdr3_aa: CASSDTGGGSPLHF; cdr3_length: 14; v_call: TRBV2; j_call: TRBJ1-6
cdr3_aa: CASSPPHEGEQFF; cdr3_length: 13; v_call: TRBV18; j_call: TRBJ2-1
cdr3_aa: CATSTRDRFPYEQYF; cdr3_length: 15; v_call: TRBV15; j_call: TRBJ2-7
cdr3_aa: CASRGTSALEQYF; cdr3_length: 13; v_call: TRBV11-1; j_call: TRBJ2-7
cdr3_aa: CASSVDSGRAFF; cdr3_length: 12; v_call: TRBV9; j_call: TRBJ1-1
cdr3_aa: CASSPQTGNTEAFF; cdr3_length: 14; v_call: TRBV7-2; j_call: TRBJ1-1
cdr3_aa: CASRPGVSSPLHF; cdr3_length: 13; v_call: TRBV27; j_call: TRBJ1-6
cdr3_aa: CASSRDRDRINSPLHF; cdr3_length: 16; v_call: TRBV7-9; j_call: TRBJ1-6
cdr3_aa: CASSQEVSSGRALVDTQYF; cdr3_length: 19; v_call: TRBV4-1; j_call: TRBJ2-3
cdr3_aa: CATSRDGLSGAGDGYTF; cdr3_length: 17; v_call: TRBV15; j_call: TRBJ1-2
cdr3_aa: CASSLETTGGLAGELFF; cdr3_length: 17; v_call: TRBV5-1; j_call: TRBJ2-2
cdr3_aa: CASSESSGSSVGELFF; cdr3_length: 16; v_call: TRBV10-1; j_call: TRBJ2-2
cdr3_aa: CASSRGTYNEQFF; cdr3_length: 13; v_call: TRBV3-1/TRBV3-2; j_call: TRBJ2-1
cdr3_aa: CASSWGTASYNEQFF; cdr3_length: 15; v_call: TRBV5-1; j_call: TRBJ2-1
cdr3_aa: CASNNQGAMYEQYF; cdr3_length: 14; v_call: TRBV5-1; j_call: TRBJ2-7
cdr3_aa: CASSMSPVGETQYF; cdr3_length: 14; v_call: TRBV19; j_call: TRBJ2-5
cdr3_aa: CASSESPASGTPREQYF; cdr3_length: 17; v_call: TRBV10-1; j_call: TRBJ2-7
cdr3_aa: CASRSRQTEQFF; cdr3_length: 12; v_call: TRBV12-3/TRBV12-4; j_call: TRBJ2-1
cdr3_aa: CASSLPRQGYGYTF; cdr3_length: 14; v_call: TRBV5-6; j_call: TRBJ1-2
cdr3_aa: CASRDRANEKLFF; cdr3_length: 13; v_call: TRBV19; j_call: TRBJ1-4
cdr3_aa: CASSLAGSGATEAFF; cdr3_length: 15; v_call: TRBV7-8; j_call: TRBJ1-1
cdr3_aa: CASSSSRTSPDTQYF; cdr3_length: 15; v_call: TRBV18; j_call: TRBJ2-3
cdr3_aa: CASSRDSSGGNEQFF; cdr3_length: 15; v_call: TRBV3-1/TRBV3-2; j_call: TRBJ2-1
cdr3_aa: CASSPPPHQRGTEAFF; cdr3_length: 16; v_call: TRBV6-2/TRBV6-3; j_call: TRBJ1-1